This TCR beta chain was captured in a study of shared clonotypes between healthy human individuals. Genomic DNA per cell subset filled all wells of several immunoSEQ plates. TCRdb's table, derived via immunoSEQ multiplex PCR, lists solely in-frame clones and lacks some. This sample has about 700,000 clones, with 74% found just once. Every contributor of samples was a Caucasian grown-up residing in Nashville, Tennessee. The CDR3 length is 14 residues. Germline lookup yields CDR1 MNHEY and CDR2 SVGAGI. Trimming stripped 5 bases from V and 0 bases from J, with 8 bases between. The rearrangement joins TRBV6-5 to TRBJ2-4; a possible D gene is TRBD1 (5 bases). Material: memory CD4+ T cells sorted from blood. Subset meaning: CD45RA-negative fraction. This receptor was taken from a woman in her thirties in good health. The CDR3 nucleotides read TGTGCCAGCAGTGAAACAGGAGCCAAAAACATTCAGTACTTC. Encoded protein: CASSETGAKNIQYF.